A single TCR beta chain is shown here with its context. V lost 7 bases, J lost 0 bases, and 10 bases lay in between. The CDR3 consists of 13 residues. Germline values: CDR1 MNHEY, CDR2 SVGAGI. These data come from a study of blood T cell repertoires in COVID-19. TCRdb's table, derived via immunoSEQ multiplex PCR, lists solely in-frame clones and lacks some. The table shows around 150,000 clones, with about 83% occurring only once. Material: peripheral blood. This sequence originates from a man aged 30 to 45 with COVID-19, enrolled during active disease. This rearrangement joins TRBV6-5 to TRBJ2-7; perhaps TRBD1 as D (6 bases). For the CDR3, the DNA is TGTGCCAGCACTCCGGACAGCTCCTACGAGCAGTACTTC. Protein sequence: CASTPDSSYEQYF.